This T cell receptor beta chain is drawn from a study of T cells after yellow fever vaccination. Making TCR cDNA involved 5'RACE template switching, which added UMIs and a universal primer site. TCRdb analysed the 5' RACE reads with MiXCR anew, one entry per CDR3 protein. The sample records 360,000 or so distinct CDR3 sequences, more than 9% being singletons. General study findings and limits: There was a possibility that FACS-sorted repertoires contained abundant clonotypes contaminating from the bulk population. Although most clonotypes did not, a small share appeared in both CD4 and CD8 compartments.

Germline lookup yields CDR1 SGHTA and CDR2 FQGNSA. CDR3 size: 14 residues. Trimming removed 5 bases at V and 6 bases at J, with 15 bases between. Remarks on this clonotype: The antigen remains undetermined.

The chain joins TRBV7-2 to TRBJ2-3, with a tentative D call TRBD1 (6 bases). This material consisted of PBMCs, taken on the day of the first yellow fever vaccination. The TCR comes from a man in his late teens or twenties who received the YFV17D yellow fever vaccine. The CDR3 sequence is CASSKRQALDTQYF. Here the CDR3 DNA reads TGTGCCAGCAGCAAGCGACAGGCCCTGGATACGCAGTATTTT.